The entry below describes one T cell receptor (beta chain). The antigen remains unidentified. The germline gives CDR1 SGHVS, CDR2 FNYEAQ. CDR3 length: 15 residues. Trimming cost V 5 bases and J 8 bases; bases outside gene matches: 9. This sample is drawn from a study of CD8 T cells in Susac syndrome. 0.5 to 1 ug RNA was reverse transcribed with random hexamers. The immunoSEQ assay covered 54 Vbeta and 13 Jbeta segments for CDR3. TCRdb used MiXCR to reprocess the immunoSEQ multiplex PCR reads, holding one entry per CDR3 protein. The profile shows roughly 150,000 distinct CDR3 sequences, 95% of them singletons. Broader study findings: The CD4+ T cell repertoires that were profiled in Susac syndrome showed no clonal expansion.

The TCR sequence derives from a human donor with Susac syndrome. The rearrangement links TRBV7-6 to TRBJ1-6; 7 bases match TRBD1. Sequences were obtained from CD4+ T cells from PBMCs. The CDR3 region is CASSPPGQPHSPLHF. The CDR3 DNA sequence: TGTGCCAGCAGCCCCCCGGGACAGCCCCATTCACCCCTCCACTTT. Combining the CDR3 with reference TRBV7-6 and TRBJ1-6 gives the whole variable domain GAGVSQSPRYKVTKRGQDVALRCDPISGHVSLYWYRQALGQGPEFLTYFNYEAQQDKSGLPNDRFSAERPEGSISTLTIQRTEQRDSAMYRCASSPPGQPHSPLHFGNGTRLTVT.